The sequence of this T cell receptor beta chain was determined in a study of blood T cells in healthy people across ages. Primed by a sample-barcoded 5' primer and a J-beta primer mix, a second PCR proceeded for roughly 6 to 12 cycles. TCRdb reprocessed the 5' RACE reads with MiXCR, giving one entry per CDR3 protein. The top ten hold 20% to 25% of the sample, which has about 580,000 distinct CDR3 sequences, around 50% seen once. Remarks on this clonotype: A much more abundant neighbour one base away suggests this may be a read error.

The CDR3 is made up of 14 amino acids. The V gene's germline CDR1 is SQVTM and CDR2 ANQGSEA. The individuals who served as donors were healthy Caucasians living in Russia, aged roughly 6 to 100. Sequenced input: blood. This receptor was obtained from a man older than 75 in good health. The chain couples TRBV29-1 to TRBJ2-4; the match to TRBD2 covers 7 bases. The J call may be faulty, since TRBJ2-7 better matches the DNA end. DNA of the CDR3: TGCAGCGTTGACGCTAGCGGTGCTTTTGACGAGCAGTACTTC. This gives the protein CSVDASGAFDEQYF.